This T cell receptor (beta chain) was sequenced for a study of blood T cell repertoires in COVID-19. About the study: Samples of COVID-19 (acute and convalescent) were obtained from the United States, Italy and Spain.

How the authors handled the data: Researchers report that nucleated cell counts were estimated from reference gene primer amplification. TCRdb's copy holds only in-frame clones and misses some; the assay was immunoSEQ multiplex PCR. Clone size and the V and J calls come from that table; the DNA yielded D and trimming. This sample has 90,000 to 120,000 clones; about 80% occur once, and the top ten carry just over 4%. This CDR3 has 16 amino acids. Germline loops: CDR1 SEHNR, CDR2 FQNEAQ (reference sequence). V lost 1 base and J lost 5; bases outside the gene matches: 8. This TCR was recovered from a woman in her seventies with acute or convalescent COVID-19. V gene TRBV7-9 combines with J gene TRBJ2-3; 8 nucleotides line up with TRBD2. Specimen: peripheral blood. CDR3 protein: CASSLGTGGPRDTQYF. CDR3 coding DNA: TGTGCCAGCAGCTTAGGTACGGGAGGGCCGAGAGATACGCAGTATTTT.